These T cell receptor beta chains were read from a single sample in a study of monozygotic twins with inflammatory bowel disease. One entry per CDR3 protein, without DNA, is what TCRdb gives after re-calling the 5' RACE reads. The sample has a few hundred thousand distinct CDR3 sequences. The specimen was blood. Source of these receptors: a human donor with ulcerative colitis or Crohn's disease, or a healthy co-twin of an affected twin (not recorded which). Each CDR3 is given with its conserved first and last residue.

J: TRBJ2-7; V: TRBV5-1; CDR3: CASSLDREQYF
J: TRBJ1-4; V: TRBV20-1; CDR3: CSAGSVNEKLFF
J: TRBJ2-7; V: TRBV18; CDR3: CASVLERGGSYEQYF
J: TRBJ2-3; V: TRBV28; CDR3: CASRDGISTDTQYF
J: TRBJ2-7; V: TRBV4-3; CDR3: CASSHRQSDYEQYF
J: TRBJ2-2; V: TRBV3-1; CDR3: CASSQGLQSTGELFF
J: TRBJ2-5; V: TRBV9; CDR3: CASNREAGEETQYF
J: TRBJ1-1; V: TRBV13; CDR3: CARNKRGGTGEAFF
J: TRBJ1-1; V: TRBV12-3/TRBV12-4; CDR3: CASLDSGTVNTEAFF
J: TRBJ2-7; V: TRBV4-3; CDR3: CASSQERWGEQYF
J: TRBJ2-3; V: TRBV10-3; CDR3: CAISDGSAAQYF
J: TRBJ2-5; V: TRBV7-2; CDR3: CASSLTSGGPAQYF
J: TRBJ2-3; V: TRBV5-1; CDR3: CASSPRVPSTDTQYF
J: TRBJ2-7; V: TRBV19; CDR3: CASSPAEVYEQYF
J: TRBJ2-3; V: TRBV5-1; CDR3: CASSISRANTDTQYF
J: TRBJ1-5; V: TRBV24-1; CDR3: CATSEDRGIGHQPQHF
J: TRBJ2-5; V: TRBV6-1; CDR3: CASSEATGHTSQETQYF
J: TRBJ1-6; V: TRBV7-9; CDR3: CASQDSAALHF
J: TRBJ2-7; V: TRBV27; CDR3: CASKGLAGDEQYF
J: TRBJ2-1; V: TRBV20-1; CDR3: CSASVRREGEQFF
J: TRBJ2-2; V: TRBV6-5; CDR3: CASSYSLGRKTNTGELFF
J: TRBJ2-2; V: TRBV12-3/TRBV12-4; CDR3: CASSLNRNTGELFF
J: TRBJ2-6; V: TRBV4-3; CDR3: CASSRTDTFSGANVLTF
J: TRBJ1-1; V: TRBV6-2/TRBV6-3; CDR3: CASRNYRPEAFF
J: TRBJ2-2; V: TRBV20-1; CDR3: CSAPGQHTGELFF
J: TRBJ1-5; V: TRBV27; CDR3: CASSFASSNQPQHF
J: TRBJ1-5; V: TRBV5-6; CDR3: CASSLQGAGDQPQHF
J: TRBJ1-1; V: TRBV7-9; CDR3: CASSFPDRGNQAFF
J: TRBJ2-7; V: TRBV12-3/TRBV12-4; CDR3: CASRVSGGYYEQYF
J: TRBJ2-7; V: TRBV19; CDR3: CASSILAGAGYEQYF
J: TRBJ2-7; V: TRBV7-9; CDR3: CASRPDSPDYEQYF
J: TRBJ2-7; V: TRBV7-3; CDR3: CASSSLSDEQYF
J: TRBJ2-3; V: TRBV7-3; CDR3: CASSRQAGADTDTQYF
J: TRBJ2-5; V: TRBV7-2; CDR3: CASSLATGLETQYF
J: TRBJ1-5; V: TRBV5-1; CDR3: CASSELSNQPQHF
J: TRBJ2-3; V: TRBV5-4; CDR3: CASSLDGGVTDTQYF
J: TRBJ1-2; V: TRBV12-3/TRBV12-4; CDR3: CASSLGAYGYTF
J: TRBJ1-1; V: TRBV20-1; CDR3: CSARVAGPGAFF
J: TRBJ2-1; V: TRBV4-3; CDR3: CASSQGSRSSYNEQFF
J: TRBJ2-1; V: TRBV5-4; CDR3: CASSPAAAPYNEQFF
J: TRBJ2-5; V: TRBV29-1; CDR3: CSVISDRQETQYF
J: TRBJ1-5; V: TRBV20-1; CDR3: CSADSRRNNQPQHF